These T cell receptor beta chains were read from a single sample in a study of CD8 T cells in Susac syndrome. TCRdb independently ran MiXCR on the immunoSEQ multiplex PCR reads; one entry per CDR3 protein. The sample includes over 150,000 distinct CDR3 sequences, approximately 95% of them seen just once. The source material was CD4+ T cells from PBMCs. The origin of the receptors is a human donor with Susac syndrome. Each CDR3 is given with its conserved first and last residue. The D gene is left open where the match is weak. Part of the rows lack a size; the others show once, few, many or a class for expanded clones.

size: NA
J: TRBJ2-4
V: TRBV18
D: NA
DNA: TGTGCCAGCTCAATCGGGGGCTTTCTAGCCAAAAACATTCAGTACTTC
CDR3: CASSIGGFLAKNIQYF

size: NA
J: TRBJ2-7
V: TRBV12-3/TRBV12-4
D: NA
DNA: TGTGCCAGCAGTTCCCGACTCGCCTACGAGCAGTACTTC
CDR3: CASSSRLAYEQYF

size: NA
J: TRBJ1-6
V: TRBV6-6
D: NA
DNA: TGTGCCAGCAGGCCTCAGGGGTTGGATAATTCACCCCTCCACTTT
CDR3: CASRPQGLDNSPLHF

size: NA
J: TRBJ2-1
V: TRBV2
D: TRBD2
DNA: TGTGCCAGCAGTGAAGCCCAGGGACTATACCAGAATGAGCAGTTCTTC
CDR3: CASSEAQGLYQNEQFF

size: once
J: TRBJ2-5
V: TRBV29-1
D: TRBD1
DNA: TGCAGCGTTCCCACTTTCGGGACAGGGATCGGAGAGACCCAGTACTTC
CDR3: CSVPTFGTGIGETQYF

size: once
J: TRBJ2-1
V: TRBV14
D: NA
DNA: TGTGCCAGCAGCCAATTCTTAGCCGCCAATGAGCAGTTCTTC
CDR3: CASSQFLAANEQFF

size: NA
J: TRBJ2-3
V: TRBV7-2
D: TRBD2
DNA: TGTGCCAGCAGCTCAGGACTAGCGGGAGGGCCCACAGATACGCAGTATTTT
CDR3: CASSSGLAGGPTDTQYF

size: NA
J: TRBJ2-7
V: TRBV2
D: NA
DNA: TGTGCCAGCAGTGTGACGGGGGCCTACGAGCAGTACTTC
CDR3: CASSVTGAYEQYF

size: NA
J: TRBJ1-1
V: TRBV9
D: NA
DNA: TGTGCCAGCAGCGTAGGCCTTGGGGAGGGGCCAAGGAACACTGAAGCTTTCTTT
CDR3: CASSVGLGEGPRNTEAFF

size: NA
J: TRBJ2-2
V: TRBV4-2
D: NA
DNA: TGTGCCAGCAGCCCCCAGGGTCGGGTGACGACCGGGGAGCTGTTTTTT
CDR3: CASSPQGRVTTGELFF

size: NA
J: TRBJ1-6
V: TRBV4-2
D: TRBD1
DNA: TGTGCCAGCAGCCGGACCCAGGGGGGGAGCGGTTCACCCCTCCACTTT
CDR3: CASSRTQGGSGSPLHF

size: NA
J: TRBJ2-3
V: TRBV4-1
D: NA
DNA: TGCGCCAGCAGCCAGACAGGAGACCGTACGCAGTATTTT
CDR3: CASSQTGDRTQYF

size: once
J: TRBJ1-2
V: TRBV20-1
D: TRBD1
DNA: TGCAGTGCTATACGACAGGGGGGCGACTATGGCTACACCTTC
CDR3: CSAIRQGGDYGYTF

size: NA
J: TRBJ2-1
V: TRBV29-1
D: TRBD2
DNA: TGCAGCGTTGAAGATCTGGGCCTAGCGGGGGCCAATGAGCAGTTCTTC
CDR3: CSVEDLGLAGANEQFF

size: NA
J: TRBJ2-5
V: TRBV9
D: NA
DNA: TGTGCCAGCAGCGTGGGGGGGGCCGGCCAAGAGACCCAGTACTTC
CDR3: CASSVGGAGQETQYF

size: NA
J: TRBJ1-4
V: TRBV20-1
D: TRBD1
DNA: TGCAGTGCTAGAGTGGAGGGGGCTGAAAAACTGTTTTTT
CDR3: CSARVEGAEKLFF

size: NA
J: TRBJ2-1
V: TRBV3-1
D: NA
DNA: TGTGCCAGCAGCCCGAAGAAGGGGAAGAGGTCCTACAATGAGCAGTTCTTC
CDR3: CASSPKKGKRSYNEQFF

size: NA
J: TRBJ1-5
V: TRBV18
D: NA
DNA: TGTGCCAGCTCACCGGCCTGGGACCAGCCCCAGCATTTT
CDR3: CASSPAWDQPQHF

size: NA
J: TRBJ2-1
V: TRBV6-5
D: TRBD1
DNA: TGTGCCAGCAGTCGACAGGGAGTCCACAATGAGCAGTTCTTC
CDR3: CASSRQGVHNEQFF

size: NA
J: TRBJ2-1
V: TRBV20-1
D: TRBD1
DNA: TGCAGTGCTCCAAGGCGAGGGGGCGGCGATGAGCAGTTCTTC
CDR3: CSAPRRGGGDEQFF

size: NA
J: TRBJ1-6
V: TRBV20-1
D: TRBD1
DNA: TGCAGTGCTAGAGACACCGGGACAGGGGATTCACCCCTCCACTTT
CDR3: CSARDTGTGDSPLHF

size: NA
J: TRBJ1-1
V: TRBV5-6
D: NA
DNA: TGTGCCAGCAGTGGGACACTCTCTGGAACTGAAGCTTTCTTT
CDR3: CASSGTLSGTEAFF

size: once
J: TRBJ2-4
V: TRBV7-3
D: NA
DNA: TGTGCCAGCACCTCTCTAGCCAAAAACATTCAGTACTTC
CDR3: CASTSLAKNIQYF

size: NA
J: TRBJ2-1
V: TRBV3-1
D: NA
DNA: TGTGCCAGCAGCCAAGTGGGTCGGCGTGAGCAGTTCTTC
CDR3: CASSQVGRREQFF

size: NA
J: TRBJ2-5
V: TRBV4-3
D: NA
DNA: TGCGCCAGCGGTGAAAGGGGGTCGGTGACCCAGTACTTC
CDR3: CASGERGSVTQYF